This T cell receptor (beta chain) was identified in a study of cytomegalovirus exposure and HLA in healthy donors. Study observations and caveats: Reports state that TCR beta sequences accurately predicted most subjects' HLA-A and HLA-B alleles. The authors later found TCR association rates varying by HLA locus, with DRB1 most and HLA-C fewest.

Notes on this clone: The target antigen is unknown.

The PCR made use of 60 Vbeta and 13 Jbeta primers. TCRdb keeps only in-frame clones here, not all; method: immunoSEQ multiplex PCR. Of hundreds of thousands of clones in the sample, around 90% were seen once. The CDR3 is 13 residues long. Germline CDR1 is SGHVS and CDR2 is FNYEAQ. The V and J ends lost 5 bases and 5 bases, in that order; junction bases with no gene match: 2. Material: PBMCs. The chain couples TRBV7-6 to TRBJ2-2; TRBD2 matches 7 bases. This TCR came from a woman aged 18-30 years in good health and CMV-seronegative. The CDR3 region is CASSPGGTGELFF. CDR3 nucleotides: TGTGCCAGCAGCCCGGGGGGTACCGGGGAGCTGTTTTTT.